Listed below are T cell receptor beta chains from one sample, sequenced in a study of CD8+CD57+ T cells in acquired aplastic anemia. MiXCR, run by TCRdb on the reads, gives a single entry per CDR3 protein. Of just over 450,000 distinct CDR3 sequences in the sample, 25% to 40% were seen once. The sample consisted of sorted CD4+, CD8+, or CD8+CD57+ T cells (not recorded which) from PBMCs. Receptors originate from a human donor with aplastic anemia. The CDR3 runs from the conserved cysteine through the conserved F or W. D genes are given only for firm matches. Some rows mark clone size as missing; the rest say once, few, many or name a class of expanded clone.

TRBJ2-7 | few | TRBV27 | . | CASSPLVGVYEQYF | TGTGCCAGCAGTCCGCTAGTGGGGGTCTACGAGCAGTACTTC
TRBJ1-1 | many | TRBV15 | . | CATSRGRSSGTEAFF | TGTGCCACCAGCAGAGGTCGATCGTCGGGCACTGAAGCTTTCTTT
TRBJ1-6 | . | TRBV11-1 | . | CASSSGASSYNSPLHF | TGTGCCAGCAGCTCAGGGGCAAGCTCCTATAATTCACCCCTCCACTTT
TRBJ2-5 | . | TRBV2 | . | CASLPPGETQYF | TGTGCCAGCTTACCCCCTGGGGAGACCCAGTACTTC
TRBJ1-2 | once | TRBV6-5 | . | CASGSPGYEGYTF | TGTGCCAGCGGTTCGCCCGGCTACGAAGGCTACACCTTC
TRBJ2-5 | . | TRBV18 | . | CASSPEGTSQETQYF | TGTGCCAGCTCACCAGAGGGGACATCACAAGAGACCCAGTACTTC
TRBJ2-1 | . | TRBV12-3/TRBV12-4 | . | CASRNYNEQFF | TGTGCCAGCAGAAACTACAATGAGCAGTTCTTC
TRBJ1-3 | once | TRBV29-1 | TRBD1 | CSVRTGGNTIYF | TGCAGCGTCCGGACAGGGGGAAACACCATATATTTT
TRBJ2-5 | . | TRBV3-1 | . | CASSAQRGSFETQYF | TGTGCCAGCAGCGCCCAAAGGGGCAGCTTTGAGACCCAGTACTTC
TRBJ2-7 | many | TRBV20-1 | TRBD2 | CSARGEGIYEQYF | TGCAGTGCTAGAGGGGAGGGGATTTACGAGCAGTACTTC
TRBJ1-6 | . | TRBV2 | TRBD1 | CASSGGTGSNSPLHF | TGTGCCAGCAGTGGTGGGACAGGGAGTAATTCACCCCTCCACTTT
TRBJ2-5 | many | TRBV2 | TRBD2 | CASSAGAGDAQTQYF | TGTGCCAGCAGTGCTGGAGCGGGAGACGCACAGACCCAGTACTTC
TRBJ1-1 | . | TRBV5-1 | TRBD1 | CASSSSTGHTEAFF | TGCGCCAGCAGCTCCTCGACAGGGCACACTGAAGCTTTCTTT
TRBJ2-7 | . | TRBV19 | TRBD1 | CASSLETGGSDEQYF | TGTGCCAGCAGCTTGGAGACAGGGGGCTCGGACGAGCAGTACTTC
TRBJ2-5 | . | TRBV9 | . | CASSVAPSRGETQYF | TGTGCCAGCAGCGTAGCCCCCTCGCGGGGAGAGACCCAGTACTTC
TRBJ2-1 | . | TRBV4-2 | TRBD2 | CASSPRPREVDNEQFF | TGTGCCAGCAGCCCGCGCCCTCGGGAGGTGGACAATGAGCAGTTCTTC
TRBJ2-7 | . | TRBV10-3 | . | CAINGGYEQYF | TGTGCCATCAACGGGGGCTACGAGCAGTACTTC
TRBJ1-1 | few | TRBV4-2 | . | CASSQDGRWGDTEAFF | TGTGCCAGCAGCCAAGACGGTCGTTGGGGCGATACTGAAGCTTTCTTT
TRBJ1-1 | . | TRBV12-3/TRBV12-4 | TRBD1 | CASSYRDRVEAFF | TGTGCCAGCAGTTACCGGGACAGGGTTGAAGCTTTCTTT
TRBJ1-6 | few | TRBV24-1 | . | CASSFQGAFNSPLHF | TGTGCCAGCAGTTTTCAGGGTGCCTTCAATTCACCCCTCCACTTT